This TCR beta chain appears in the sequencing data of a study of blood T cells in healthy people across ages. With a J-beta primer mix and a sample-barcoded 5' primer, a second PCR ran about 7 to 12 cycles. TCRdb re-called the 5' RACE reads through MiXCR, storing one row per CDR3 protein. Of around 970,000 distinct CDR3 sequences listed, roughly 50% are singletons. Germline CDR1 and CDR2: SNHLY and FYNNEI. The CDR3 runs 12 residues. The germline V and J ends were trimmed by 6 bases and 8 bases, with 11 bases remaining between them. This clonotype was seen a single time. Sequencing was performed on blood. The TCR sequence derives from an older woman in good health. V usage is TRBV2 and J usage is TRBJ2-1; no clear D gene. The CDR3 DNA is TGTGCCAGCAGCGCCGACCTTGATGAGCAGTTCTTC. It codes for CASSADLDEQFF. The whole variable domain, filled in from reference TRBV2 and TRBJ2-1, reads EPEVTQTPSHQVTQMGQEVILRCVPISNHLYFYWYRQILGQKVEFLVSFYNNEISEKSEIFDDQFSVERPDGSNFTLKIRSTKLEDSAMYFCASSADLDEQFFGPGTRLTVL.